This T cell receptor (beta chain) appears in the sequencing data of a study of somatic mutations in cytotoxic T cells in rheumatoid arthritis (dated by TCRdb to about 2017). Study-level background: A FACSAria II or Sony SH800 was used to flow-sort some V beta antibody-stained T-cell populations at nearly 100% purity, and TCRB sequencing was also done on sorted V beta1+ cells. In newly diagnosed rheumatoid arthritis without treatment, the study examined if expanded CD8+ T-cell clones harbor somatic mutations, relying on TCRB deep sequencing to characterize clonality. TCRB deep sequencing was performed for under 75 rheumatoid arthritis patients and approximately 20 healthy controls. Patient and control groups had essentially identical median ages. Study-wide conclusions, independent of this receptor: CD8+ clonality increased with age in patients (Spearman r of about 0.5) but not in healthy controls. Several identical CD8+ TCRB sequences were found in both blood and synovial fluid, and in 8 of 65 patients the largest CD8+ clone exceeded 20% of CD8+ cells. Rheumatoid arthritis patients and age-matched healthy controls did not significantly differ in CD8+ T-cell clonality. The slight underrepresentation of TRBV07 in patients was not corrected for multiple comparisons. Viral specificity could not be ruled out by absence from virus-specific databases, and the antigen targets of the expanded CD8+ clones remained unknown.

From cysteine to phenylalanine, the CDR3 is 14 amino acids long. Of all the DNA, just the CDR3 is kept, 42 bases in frame from base 1. The germline V gene yields MDHEN for CDR1 and SYDVKM for CDR2. Trimming accounts for 6 bases at V and 1 base at J, while the number of junction bases matched to no gene is 5. Buffy coats from about 21 blood donors served as healthy controls, a group that was around 54% female with a median age of 56 years (range 21-70). CD4+ and CD8+ cells were isolated by positive magnetic bead selection on an AutoMACS, and purity was checked by flow cytometry. Peripheral blood mononuclear cells were obtained using density gradient separation with Ficoll-Paque PLUS. Nucleospin Tissue or Tissue XS kits were used to extract DNA from CD4-enriched, CD8-enriched or PBMC samples, and a Qubit 2.0 fluorometer was used for quantification. Sequencing of TCRB CDR3 was done on genomic DNA with the immunoSEQ assay. As for how the authors treated the data: Nothing other than productive TCRB rearrangements was included in the analyses. Defining a clone by its unique TCRB CDR3 sequence, the study calculated clonality as a productive clonality index derived from Shannon entropy. To calculate repertoire overlap between two samples, the template counts of each clone were considered relative to each sample's total templates. Flow cytometry-measured V-gene usage correlated with V-gene usage from TCRB sequencing, with a Spearman r of about 0.65. TCRdb took over this immuneACCESS table, retaining in-frame rearrangements with V and J assigned. Such tables are incomplete; in checked studies, under half of the missing clones stem from an unresolved V gene, and the remainder is unexplained. V, J and clone size reflect that table, while D and trimming were determined from the DNA. Counted in this sample were fewer than 13,000 clones; roughly 73% of them appeared once. Jointly, the top ten make up 38% of the sample.

Concerning this clone: Its antigen is unknown. This may come from a read error, since a much larger clone is one base off. Other DNA sequences in this sample translate to the same CDR3.

Sequencing was done on a sample of CD8+ T cells sorted from blood. The chain couples TRBV28 to TRBJ2-5; the central 7 bases match TRBD2. The clonotype was recovered from a man in his 60s in good health. This receptor carries the CDR3 CASRPGLLQETQYF. The DNA reads TGTGCCAGCAGGCCGGGACTACTCCAAGAGACCCAGTACTTC.